This T cell receptor (beta chain) was documented in a study of regulatory T cells in long-lasting Graves disease. Looking at the study overall: Over 5 years of antithyroid drugs with positive TSH receptor antibodies was taken to mean persistent Graves' disease.

Time point in this sample: persistent/refractory GD, antithyroid drugs over 5 years with positive TRAb. RNA isolated from PBMCs was used to make the TCR library. Graves' disease was diagnosed by American Thyroid Association guidelines. In its sample, this clonotype was seen many times. For TCR beta, libraries came from iRepertoire HTBI primers and Arm-PCR of CDR3 regions. TCRdb analysed the multiplex PCR reads with MiXCR anew, one entry per CDR3 protein. The top ten hold around 30% of the sample, which has almost 350,000 distinct CDR3 sequences, roughly a fifth seen once. The specimen was peripheral blood mononuclear cells (PBMCs), collected when the disease was refractory, from a patient treated with antithyroid drugs. The receptor was isolated from a female donor with Graves disease.

The CDR3 spells CASSLAIGRRDRGRDEQYF. The CDR3 region has the DNA TGTGCCAGCAGTTTAGCGATTGGCCGGCGTGACAGGGGTAGGGACGAGCAGTACTTC. This rearrangement joins TRBV12-3 or TRBV12-4 to TRBJ2-7; 8 bases fit TRBD1. The J segment lost 5 bases and the V segment lost 0 bases, leaving 18 bases of the junction unmatched. The CDR3 consists of 19 residues.